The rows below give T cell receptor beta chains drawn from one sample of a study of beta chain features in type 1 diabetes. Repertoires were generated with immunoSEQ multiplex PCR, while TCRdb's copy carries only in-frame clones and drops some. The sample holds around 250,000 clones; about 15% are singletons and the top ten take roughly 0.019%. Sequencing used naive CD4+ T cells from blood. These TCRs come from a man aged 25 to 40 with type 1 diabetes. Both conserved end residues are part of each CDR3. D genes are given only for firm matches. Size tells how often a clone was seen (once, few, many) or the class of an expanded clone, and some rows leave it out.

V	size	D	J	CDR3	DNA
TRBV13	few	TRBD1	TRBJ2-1	CASSLAGGYNEQFF	TGTGCCAGCAGCTTAGCAGGGGGCTACAATGAGCAGTTCTTC
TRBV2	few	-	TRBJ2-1	CASSEVRAANEQFF	TGTGCCAGCAGTGAGGTCAGGGCGGCGAATGAGCAGTTCTTC
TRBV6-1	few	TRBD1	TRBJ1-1	CASSVHRGWGTEAFF	TGTGCCAGCAGTGTGCACAGGGGTTGGGGCACTGAAGCTTTCTTT
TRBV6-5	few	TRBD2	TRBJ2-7	CASSFTVASGSYEQYF	TGTGCCAGCAGTTTTACCGTGGCTAGCGGATCCTACGAGCAGTACTTC
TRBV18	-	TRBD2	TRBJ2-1	CASSPAGLAGQRQFF	TGTGCCAGCTCACCGGCGGGACTAGCGGGACAAAGGCAGTTCTTC
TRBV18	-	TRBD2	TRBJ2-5	CASSPRLAGVIETQYF	TGTGCCAGCTCACCACGACTAGCGGGAGTGATTGAGACCCAGTACTTC
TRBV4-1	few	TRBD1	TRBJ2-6	CASSQPDRGVNVLTF	TGCGCCAGCAGCCAACCGGACAGGGGCGTCAACGTCCTGACTTTC
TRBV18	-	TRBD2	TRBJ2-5	CASSPEWGSGETQYF	TGTGCCAGCTCACCTGAATGGGGTAGCGGGGAGACCCAGTACTTC
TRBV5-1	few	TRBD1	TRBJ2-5	CASTYHSGTGETQYF	TGCGCCAGCACGTATCATTCCGGGACAGGAGAGACCCAGTACTTC
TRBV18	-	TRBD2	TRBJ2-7	CASSPSGRLQYEQYF	TGTGCCAGCTCACCTAGCGGGAGGCTACAATACGAGCAGTACTTC
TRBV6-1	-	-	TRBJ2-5	CASTTPWTEQETQYF	TGTGCCAGCACCACCCCATGGACAGAACAAGAGACCCAGTACTTC
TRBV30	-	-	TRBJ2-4	CAWSPARGGIQYF	TGTGCCTGGAGCCCGGCTCGGGGTGGCATTCAGTACTTC
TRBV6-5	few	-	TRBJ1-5	CASSSQGQPQHF	TGTGCCAGCAGTTCACAGGGCCAGCCCCAGCATTTT
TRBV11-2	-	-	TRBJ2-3	CASSLDPGSDTQYF	TGTGCCAGCAGCTTAGATCCGGGTTCAGATACGCAGTATTTT
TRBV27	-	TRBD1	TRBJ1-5	CASSSLGQGEGQPQHF	TGTGCCAGCAGTTCGTTGGGACAGGGGGAAGGTCAGCCCCAGCATTTT
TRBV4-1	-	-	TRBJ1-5	CASSHGGQVGQPQHF	TGCGCCAGCAGCCACGGGGGGCAGGTAGGTCAGCCCCAGCATTTT
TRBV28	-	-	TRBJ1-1	CASRGPRSFF	TGTGCCAGCAGGGGGCCCCGGTCTTTCTTT
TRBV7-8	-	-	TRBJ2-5	CASSKWTVQETQYF	TGTGCCAGCAGCAAATGGACAGTCCAAGAGACCCAGTACTTC
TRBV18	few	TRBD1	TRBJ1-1	CASSVGQGDTEAFF	TGTGCCAGCTCGGTCGGACAGGGCGACACTGAAGCTTTCTTT
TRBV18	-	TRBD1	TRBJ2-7	CASSPDRERQYF	TGTGCCAGCTCACCGGACAGGGAGCGGCAGTACTTC
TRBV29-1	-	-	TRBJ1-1	CSVEERLRRQGMEVNTEAFF	TGCAGCGTTGAAGAAAGGCTCCGGCGGCAGGGGATGGAGGTTAACACTGAAGCTTTCTTT
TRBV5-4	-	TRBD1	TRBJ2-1	CASSLEGQGTEQFF	TGTGCCAGCAGCTTGGAGGGACAGGGGACTGAGCAGTTCTTC
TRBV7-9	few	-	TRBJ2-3	CASSLNRNTDTQYF	TGTGCCAGCAGCTTAAACAGGAACACAGATACGCAGTATTTT
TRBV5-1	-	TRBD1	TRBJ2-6	CASSLQGAGGANVLTF	TGCGCCAGCAGCTTGCAGGGGGCGGGTGGGGCCAACGTCCTGACTTTC
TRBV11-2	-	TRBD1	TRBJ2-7	CASSLNRGNEQYF	TGTGCCAGCAGCTTAAACAGGGGAAACGAGCAGTACTTC
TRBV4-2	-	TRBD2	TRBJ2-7	CASSPLLAGGEQYF	TGTGCCAGCAGCCCCCTACTAGCGGGCGGCGAGCAGTACTTC
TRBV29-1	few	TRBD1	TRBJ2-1	CSVRARDRAYNEQFF	TGCAGCGTTAGAGCCCGGGACAGAGCCTACAATGAGCAGTTCTTC
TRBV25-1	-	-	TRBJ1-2	CASHGVSGYTF	TGTGCCAGTCATGGAGTATCTGGCTACACCTTC